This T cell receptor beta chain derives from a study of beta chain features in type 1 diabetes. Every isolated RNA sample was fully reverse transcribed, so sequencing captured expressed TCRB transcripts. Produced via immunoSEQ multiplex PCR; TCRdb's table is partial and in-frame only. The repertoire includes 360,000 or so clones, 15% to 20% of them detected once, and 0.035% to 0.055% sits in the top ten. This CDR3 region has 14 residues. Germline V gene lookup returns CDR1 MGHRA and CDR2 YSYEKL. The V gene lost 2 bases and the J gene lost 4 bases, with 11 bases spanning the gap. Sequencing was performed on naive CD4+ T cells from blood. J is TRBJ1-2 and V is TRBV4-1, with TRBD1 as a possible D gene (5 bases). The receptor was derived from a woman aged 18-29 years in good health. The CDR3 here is CASSQSTVSYGYTF. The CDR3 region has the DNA TGCGCCAGCAGCCAATCGACAGTATCCTATGGCTACACCTTC.